This TCR beta chain was profiled in a study of CD8 T cells in Susac syndrome (dated by TCRdb to the late 2010s). Context from the whole study: Of the Susac syndrome patients who were sequenced, roughly 8 were in clinical remission while 5 or 6 had clinically active disease. Susac syndrome patients were therapy-naive, on corticosteroids (some also receiving IVIg), or on IVIg alone at blood withdrawal. Repertoire sequencing was used to test whether CD8+ T cell activation and differentiation in Susac syndrome was antigen driven. The investigation overall reported the following: The TCR sequencing and HLA analysis was acknowledged to have included a relatively small number of individuals. The CD4+ T cell repertoire of patients with Susac syndrome showed no detectable clonal expansion.

V was cut back by 5 bases and J by 7 bases, leaving a gap of 6 bases between them. Sequences SNHLY (CDR1) and FYNNEI (CDR2) are obtained from the germline V gene. CDR3 length: 10 amino acids, cysteine to phenylalanine. CDR3 DNA only is kept here, 30 bases in frame from base 1. RNA was extracted using the RNeasy kit, and about 0.45 to 1 ug of the RNA was reverse transcribed with random hexamers. The immunoSEQ multiplex PCR assay, covering 54 Vbeta and 13 Jbeta segments, was used to amplify TCR beta CDR3 regions. PCR amplification bias was corrected using a synthetic template baseline for primer optimization and computational correction. Processing in the source paper ran as follows. Reads were annotated to V, D and J genes per IMGT and analyzed with immunoSEQ Analyzer, keeping only productive sequences. To calculate clonality, Shannon entropy was normalized by log2 of the number of productive unique sequences and then subtracted from one. For each patient and control, public and private clones were evaluated among the 100 most prevalent clones. Clones were defined as Susac-specific if absent from the healthy and MS cohorts, from 1052 published viral clones and from other ImmuneACCESS disease sequences. TCRdb reanalyzed the raw reads on its own, using fastp at Q25 for trimming and MiXCR for clone calling, and kept in-frame beta chains. Entries that share a CDR3 protein sequence are merged under the most common genes and DNA. Here the V and J calls rest on TCRdb's processing, not on the authors' analysis. In all, the sample holds approximately 190,000 distinct CDR3 sequences, and 90% to 95% of those were seen once. The top ten clonotypes cover 0.085% to 0.1% of the sample.

Of note for this clonotype: Its antigen is currently not known. It has no much larger one-base neighbor in the sample; base qualities were not kept.

High-throughput TCR beta sequencing profiled peripheral blood CD8+ and CD4+ T cells from healthy donors, Susac syndrome patients and multiple sclerosis patients. Susac syndrome patients met recently defined diagnostic criteria for definite or probable disease. Bulk CD8+ and CD4+ T cells were purified by magnetic negative isolation, whereas CD8+ TEMRA cells were enriched by FACS. Blood was collected in EDTA tubes and processed within 24 hours, with PBMCs isolated through density gradient centrifugation. PBMCs intended for TCR sequencing were frozen in liquid nitrogen and were later thawed in a 37 degrees C water bath. A purity of at least 90% was achieved for sorted or isolated CD4+, CD8+ and CD8+ TEMRA cells.

The receptor chain draws on TRBV2 and TRBJ2-7, with the identity of the D gene unclear. Sequenced: CD4+ T cells from PBMCs. The clonotype was recovered from a human donor with Susac syndrome. The CDR3 region: CASSFEEQYF. The nucleotides are TGTGCCAGCAGTTTCGAGGAGCAGTACTTC. The reference TRBV2 and TRBJ2-7 proteins fill in what lies around the CDR3, so the full variable domain reads EPEVTQTPSHQVTQMGQEVILRCVPISNHLYFYWYRQILGQKVEFLVSFYNNEISEKSEIFDDQFSVERPDGSNFTLKIRSTKLEDSAMYFCASSFEEQYFGPGTRLTVT.